This TCR beta chain was profiled in a study of T cell repertoires in cytomegalovirus infection (dated by TCRdb to 2018 to 2020). For the study in its entirety: The peptide stimulations were aimed at well-studied HLA-B-restricted epitopes as well as recently identified HLA-C-restricted CMV epitopes, whose presentation resists viral immunomodulation. Donor HLA type was relevant to the analysis, because carriage of CMV infection together with the matching HLA type was indicated by public TCR beta signatures. Beyond this particular receptor, the publication reports: The ex vivo response was dominated by HLA-C-restricted CMV-specific TCR beta clonotypes, which also provided the single most frequent clonotype in two of eight donors. Carriers of CMV infection plus the relevant HLA type were discriminated by the cumulative frequency of public TCR beta family members in the study cohort and in an independent approximately 400-donor cohort.

Instrument used: Illumina HiSeq 1500. TCRdb redid the processing of the public reads, applying fastp at Q25 and MiXCR, and retained in-frame beta chains. For every CDR3 protein sequence, its rows merge into one entry that carries the most common genes and DNA. The sample table shows around 900,000 distinct CDR3 sequences, and less than 40% are seen once. The ten largest clonotypes hold around an eighth of the sample. This clonotype was seen many times. The antigen it binds to is not known. Base qualities are not at hand, and no much larger clone is one base apart. What this sample's treatment or condition label stands for: in vitro stimulation with specific CMV peptide epitopes to enrich CMV-specific T cells. Counted from cysteine to phenylalanine, this CDR3 has 14 amino acids. Of all the DNA, just the CDR3 is kept, 42 bases in frame from base 1. CDR1 and CDR2 (SGHVS, FNYEAQ) derive from the germline V gene. V is cut by 10 bases and J by 4 bases, and the space between the germline ends is 19 bases.

Sample: cultured CD8+ T cells from PBMCs, taken from culture after CMV antigen stimulation. The source of this sequence is a human donor in good health (CMV status not recorded). Some clones in this sample may be carry-over from other donors' samples. The rearranged chain carries TRBV7-6 and TRBJ1-2; the D gene lacks a confident call. CDR3 loop: CATRGGLGGYGYTF. In nucleotides, the sequence is TGTGCCACACGGGGAGGGTTGGGTGGCTATGGCTACACCTTC.